This TCR beta chain is from a study of cytomegalovirus exposure and HLA in healthy donors. It was with 60 Vbeta and 13 Jbeta primers that the PCR ran. Under the authors' procedure: In a later analysis, the count reached 75 million to 90 million unique TCR beta chains, with about 9.9 million shared. Repertoires were generated with immunoSEQ multiplex PCR, while TCRdb's copy carries only in-frame clones and drops some. The DNA was the basis for D and trimming; V, J and clone size are from that table. Found here are over 150,000 clones, 68% of them singletons; the top ten hold around 3%. Notes on the study in general: V- and J-gene trimming of TCR beta was linked (in a later analysis) to a missense DCLRE1C variant. The study listed 164 cytomegalovirus-associated TCR beta chains. Among TCR sequences, most were rare, though some public TCRs appeared in many donors.

Worth noting for this clone: Its specificity is not known.

The CDR3 totals 15 residues. The germline CDR1 and CDR2 sequences are ENHRY and SYGVKD. With 0 bases removed from V and 5 bases from J, the gap between germline ends came to 11 bases. Sequencing was performed on PBMCs. This clonotype was obtained from a woman in her thirties or forties in good health and CMV-seropositive. The J gene is TRBJ2-1, the V gene TRBV10-3; possible D gene TRBD1, 6 bases. The CDR3 nucleotides are TGTGCCATCAGTGAGTCGGATAGGGACAACAATGAGCAGTTCTTC. Translation: CAISESDRDNNEQFF.